This T cell receptor (beta chain) originates from a study of read filtering for tumor transcriptome and immune sequencing. Study summary: Per sample, TCR-region reads ranged about 4 to 11 million by IR-seq, about 75 to 1273 by RNA-seq.

Germline loops: CDR1 LGHNA, CDR2 YNFKEQ. The CDR3 has 17 amino acids. Trimming at V came to 0 bases and at J to 10 bases, leaving 12 bases not matched to a gene. The library was built from about 400 ng RNA with molecular barcoded adaptors for alpha/delta and beta/gamma chains. One entry per CDR3 protein results from TCRdb running MiXCR on the reads. The repertoire holds tens of thousands of distinct CDR3 sequences, with approximately 14% as singletons. This clonotype was seen ten or more times. The antigen is unknown. Study results and caveats: The sorted CD138-negative fraction was a mixed bone marrow immune population, not purified T cells.

The chain has TRBV4-2 and TRBJ2-3; 11 bases are a match to TRBD2. The receptor's source is a donor at least 40 years old with multiple myeloma. Sequencing was carried out using a population of CD138-negative cells sorted from bone marrow. Written as DNA, the CDR3 is TGTGCCAGCAGCCAAGATCACCCTAGCGGGGGGCAGGTGGCGCAGTATTTT. It encodes CASSQDHPSGGQVAQYF.